These 24 T cell receptor beta chains originate from one sample sequenced in a study of blood T cell repertoires in COVID-19. Produced via immunoSEQ multiplex PCR; TCRdb's table is partial and in-frame only. The sample yields about 380,000 clones, 81% seen once. Material for sequencing was peripheral blood. These receptors all stem from a human donor with acute or convalescent COVID-19. The donor label of this sample is uncertain.

The chain couples TRBV5-8 to TRBJ2-7, with a tentative D call TRBD1 (5 bases). The CDR3 has 15 residues. Trimming removed 4 bases from V and 2 bases from J, with 16 bases in between. Germline loops: CDR1 SGHTS, CDR2 YDEGEE. The CDR3 sequence: CASSQDNRLTYEQYF. The CDR3 DNA sequence: TGTGCCAGCAGCCAGGACAACCGCCTTACCTACGAGCAGTACTTC.

V usage is TRBV4-2 and J usage is TRBJ2-7, with TRBD1 identical over 8 bases. The J segment lost 4 bases and the V segment lost 3 bases, leaving 23 bases of the junction unmatched. Germline lookup yields CDR1 LGHNA and CDR2 YNFKEQ. This CDR3 contains 20 residues. The CDR3: CASSHRPGQEKRPRYYEQYF. The CDR3 DNA follows: TGTGCCAGCAGCCACAGACCGGGACAGGAAAAAAGGCCTCGGTATTACGAGCAGTACTTC.

Here the CDR3 DNA reads TGTGCCAGCAGCTTAGATCATAGACAGGTCGGCTACACCTTC. It is translated as CASSLDHRQVGYTF. V and J are TRBV7-8 and TRBJ1-2, with D perhaps TRBD1 (6 bases). The CDR3 extends over 14 amino acids. Trimming took 1 base from V and 8 from J, leaving 14 bases between them. Per the germline V gene, CDR1 is SGHVS and CDR2 is FQNEAQ. Variable domain in full (rest from reference TRBV7-8 and TRBJ1-2): GAGVSQSPRYKVAKRGQDVALRCDPISGHVSLFWYQQALGQGPEFLTYFQNEAQLDKSGLPSDRFFAERPEGSVSTLKIQRTQQEDSAVYLCASSLDHRQVGYTFGSGTRLTVV.

The table lists this clone with a count of one. The V gene is TRBV7-9, the J gene TRBJ1-6; D is uncertain. V lost 1 base, J lost 9 bases, and 10 bases lay in between. The CDR3 consists of 14 residues. Germline CDR1 SEHNR, CDR2 FQNEAQ (reference sequence). The CDR3 reads CASSLEVRVSPLHF. CDR3 nucleotides: TGTGCCAGCAGCTTAGAAGTGAGGGTTTCACCCCTCCACTTT.

The chain combines TRBV5-1 with TRBJ2-1; TRBD2 is a possible D gene (6 bases). The CDR3 extends over 13 amino acids. Germline CDR1 reads SGHRS; CDR2 reads YFSETQ. Between the trimmed V and J ends, which lost 3 bases and 9 bases, there was a span of 13 bases. The CDR3 is CASSSGVYGEQFF. CDR3 coding DNA: TGCGCCAGCAGCTCGGGAGTTTACGGTGAGCAGTTCTTC.

The chain is built from TRBV3-1 (or the pseudogene TRBV3-2) and TRBJ2-4; 8 bases fit TRBD1. From germline, CDR1 is LGHDT and CDR2 YNNKEL (reference sequence). This CDR3 is built from 15 residues. J gave up 3 bases and V 4 bases, and 5 bases lay outside the gene matches. This CDR3 reads CASSLRTGSKNIQYF. As DNA, the CDR3 is TGTGCCAGCAGCCTCAGGACAGGGAGCAAAAACATTCAGTACTTC.

The chain recombines TRBV9 with TRBJ1-4; D unresolved. Trimming took 4 bases from V and 8 from J, leaving 18 bases between them. The germline CDR1 and CDR2 sequences are SGDLS and YYNGEE. CDR3 length: 15 residues. For the CDR3, the DNA is TGTGCCAGCAGCACTCGGACCGCGGGGATCGAAAAACTGTTTTTT. Protein product: CASSTRTAGIEKLFF.

This clone was seen once. This sequence joins TRBV11-2 and TRBJ2-3; 12 bases are a match to TRBD2. CDR3 size: 16 residues. Germline V CDR1 and CDR2: SGHAT, FQNNGV. J was trimmed by 0 bases and V by 5 bases; bases with no gene match: 3. The CDR3: CASSRLAGGSTDTQYF. The CDR3, as DNA: TGTGCCAGCAGCCGGCTAGCGGGAGGGAGCACAGATACGCAGTATTTT.

The J gene is TRBJ2-3, the V gene TRBV5-8; 7 bases match TRBD2. Germline-derived CDR1 and CDR2 are SGHTS and YDEGEE. This CDR3 is built from 17 residues. V dropped 2 bases and J dropped 0; count of bases not matched to a gene: 9. Here the CDR3 DNA reads TGTGCCAGCAGCTTATCTAGCGGTCCCCGGAGCACAGATACGCAGTATTTT. It codes for CASSLSSGPRSTDTQYF.

This clone was observed a handful of times. V gene TRBV6-5 combines with J gene TRBJ2-2; tentative D call: TRBD2 (7 bases). Germline V gives CDR1 MNHEY, CDR2 SVGAGI. Trimming removed 3 bases at V and 6 bases at J, with 17 bases between. The CDR3 is 16 residues long. DNA for the CDR3: TGTGCCAGCAGTTATTCCCTTGGCGGGGGCCCCGGGGAGCTGTTTTTT. It translates to CASSYSLGGGPGELFF.

As to this clone: This CDR3 is also generated by other DNA sequences in the sample. CDR3: CASSGGHRSSYEQYF. As DNA, the CDR3 is TGTGCCAGCAGCGGGGGACATCGTAGCTCCTACGAGCAGTACTTC. V usage is TRBV5-4 and J usage is TRBJ2-7, with a tentative D call TRBD1 (6 bases). The CDR3 sequence is 15 residues long. Trimming removed 4 bases at V and 0 bases at J, with 14 bases between. From germline, CDR1 is SGHNT and CDR2 YYREEE (reference sequence).

V usage is TRBV7-9 and J usage is TRBJ1-2, with TRBD1 as a possible D gene (5 bases). Germline-derived CDR1 and CDR2 are SEHNR and FQNEAQ (reference sequence). V shed 5 bases and J shed 7 bases, with 17 bases lying between them. The CDR3 spans 14 residues. The CDR3 region has the DNA TGTGCCAGCAGCCCCGGGGACTGGGAAGGTGGCTACACCTTC. Amino acid sequence: CASSPGDWEGGYTF.

The V call is TRBV18, the J call TRBJ2-7; D possibly corresponds to TRBD1 (9 bases). V shed 6 bases and J shed 0 bases, with 21 bases lying between them. The CDR3 consists of 17 residues. The germline CDR1 and CDR2 sequences are KGHSH and LQKENI. The CDR3 here is CASSRERGTGSSYEQYF. CDR3 nucleotides: TGTGCCAGCTCCCGGGAGCGGGGGACAGGGTCCTCCTACGAGCAGTACTTC.

This clone turned up a few times. The chain joins TRBV30 to TRBJ1-2; possibly TRBD1 for D (5 bases). V was shortened by 4 bases and J by 5 bases, with 17 bases between the two germline ends. The CDR3 loop spans 14 amino acids. The germline gives CDR1 GTSNPN, CDR2 SVGIG (reference sequence). CDR3 sequence (DNA): TGTGCCTGGAAGGAGGGCAGGGTAGGGTATGGCTACACCTTC. Residues: CAWKEGRVGYGYTF.

This clone was observed once. This sequence joins TRBV5-5 and TRBJ2-5; TRBD2 matches 7 bases. Per germline, CDR1 SGHKS and CDR2 YYEKEE (reference sequence). This CDR3 region has 14 residues. V dropped 4 bases and J dropped 4; count of bases not matched to a gene: 7. CDR3 in amino acids: CASSVPGGGETQYF. CDR3 in DNA: TGTGCCAGCAGCGTTCCGGGGGGAGGAGAGACCCAGTACTTC.

Ten or more counts support this clone. V and J are TRBV12-5 and TRBJ2-3; 11 positions match TRBD2. Trimming cost V 5 bases and J 5 bases; bases outside gene matches: 3. The germline V gene has CDR1 LGHNT and CDR2 FRNRAP. The CDR3 loop spans 14 amino acids. CDR3 nucleotides: TGTGCTAGTGGTAAACTAGCGGGAGTAGATACGCAGTATTTT. Its protein product is CASGKLAGVDTQYF.

This rearrangement joins TRBV7-9 to TRBJ1-1; D unresolved. V was clipped by 5 bases and J by 5 bases, with 12 bases between them. Germline V gene lookup returns CDR1 SEHNR and CDR2 FQNEAQ (reference sequence). There are 13 residues in the CDR3. Written as DNA, the CDR3 is TGTGCCAGCAGCCTCCTCACGGTAACTGAAGCTTTCTTT. Residues: CASSLLTVTEAFF.

V usage is TRBV5-1 and J usage is TRBJ2-7; maybe TRBD1 (6 bases). The CDR3 covers 17 residues. Trimming removed 0 bases from V and 2 bases from J, with 18 bases in between. CDR1 is SGHRS, CDR2 YFSETQ, per germline. The CDR3 protein is CASSLGAVTGAAYEQYF. For the CDR3, the DNA is TGCGCCAGCAGCTTGGGTGCGGTGACAGGAGCCGCCTACGAGCAGTACTTC.

The chain carries TRBV14 and TRBJ2-2; tentative D call: TRBD1 (5 bases). Trimming shortened V by 6 bases and J by 7 bases, and 15 bases separated the two germline ends. Per germline, CDR1 SGHDN and CDR2 FVKESK. CDR3 length: 14 amino acids. The CDR3 loop reads CASSQTQGIGELFF. The CDR3 DNA sequence: TGTGCCAGCAGTCAAACGCAGGGTATCGGGGAGCTGTTTTTT.

The V gene is TRBV5-5, the J gene TRBJ2-7; the D is unclear. The CDR3 is 13 residues long. Germline-derived CDR1 and CDR2 are SGHKS and YYEKEE (reference sequence). Trimming left V 3 bases short and J 1 base short, with 8 bases between. The CDR3 spells CASSSHMSYEQYF. CDR3 sequence (DNA): TGTGCCAGCAGCTCGCACATGTCCTACGAGCAGTACTTC.

This sequence joins TRBV24-1 and TRBJ2-7; D gene unclear. The V end was cut by 6 bases, the J end by 0 bases, with 29 bases between. Germline V gives CDR1 KGHDR, CDR2 SFDVKD. The CDR3 extends over 20 amino acids. The CDR3 DNA sequence: TGTGCCACCAGTCGGGTCCCCTCAATTCTTGCCCATAGCATCTCCTACGAGCAGTACTTC. It yields the protein CATSRVPSILAHSISYEQYF.

This clone was counted once. The genes are TRBV4-2 and TRBJ1-3; no clear D. The V gene lost 0 bases and the J gene lost 0 bases, with 9 bases spanning the gap. This CDR3 is 16 amino acids long. From germline, CDR1 is LGHNA and CDR2 YNFKEQ. This CDR3 is CASSQELAFSGNTIYF. Here the CDR3 DNA reads TGTGCCAGCAGCCAAGAGTTGGCCTTCTCTGGAAACACCATATATTTT.

The chain carries TRBV27 and TRBJ1-1; possibly TRBD1 for D (5 bases). The CDR3 has 17 amino acids. Germline CDR1 MNHEY, CDR2 SMNVEV (reference sequence). V dropped 6 bases and J dropped 4 bases, with 24 bases sitting between them. The CDR3 DNA reads as TGTGCCAGCAGACCTTTGGGGGGTGGGGGTTACAGCACTGAAGCTTTCTTT. Encoded protein: CASRPLGGGGYSTEAFF.

This clone was seen just once. J is TRBJ1-4 and V is TRBV7-8, with TRBD1 as a possible D gene (6 bases). Trimming took 3 bases from V and 8 from J, leaving 13 bases between them. Germline V lookup: CDR1 SGHVS, CDR2 FQNEAQ. The CDR3 consists of 14 residues. DNA for the CDR3: TGTGCCAGCAGCTTCAGGGTGGGGACAGAAAAACTGTTTTTT. It encodes CASSFRVGTEKLFF.